These 4 T cell receptor beta chains came from one sample sequenced in a study of beta chain features in type 1 diabetes. cDNA synthesis used the whole RNA isolate, giving expressed TCRB sequences. The method was immunoSEQ multiplex PCR; TCRdb's version includes in-frame clones alone and lacks a portion of them. This table holds 900,000 or so clones, roughly 16% found once. The source material was naive CD4+ T cells from blood. All receptors derive from a woman aged 18-35 years in good health.

The table lists this clone with a few counts. The J gene is TRBJ2-1, the V gene TRBV9; the D gene is possibly TRBD1 (6 bases). This CDR3 is built from 14 residues. V gave up 6 bases and J gave up 6 bases, with 16 bases separating them. In germline, CDR1 is SGDLS, CDR2 YYNGEE. The CDR3: CASNSTGDSNEQFF. The CDR3 nucleotides read TGTGCCAGCAACTCGACAGGAGACAGCAATGAGCAGTTCTTC.

The gene calls are TRBV5-1 and TRBJ2-2; 8 nucleotides match TRBD2. V lost 3 bases to trimming and J lost 7 bases; unmatched junction nucleotides: 11. The length of the CDR3 is 16 residues. From germline, CDR1 is SGHRS and CDR2 YFSETQ. The CDR3 reads CASSYQQAGVVGELFF. The CDR3 bases are TGCGCCAGCAGCTACCAACAAGCGGGAGTGGTCGGGGAGCTGTTTTTT.

The V and J genes are TRBV5-6 and TRBJ1-2; no firm D call. Trimming stripped 4 bases from V and 5 bases from J, with 21 bases between. Germline values: CDR1 SGHDT, CDR2 YYEEEE. The CDR3 length is 16 residues. CDR3 sequence: CASSPDLTTTEYGYTF. The CDR3 DNA reads as TGTGCCAGCAGCCCAGATCTAACAACGACGGAGTATGGCTACACCTTC. Supplemented by reference TRBV5-6 and TRBJ1-2, the full variable domain reads DAGVTQSPTHLIKTRGQQVTLRCSPKSGHDTVSWYQQALGQGPQFIFQYYEEEERQRGNFPDRFSGHQFPNYSSELNVNALLLGDSALYLCASSPDLTTTEYGYTFGSGTRLTVV.

This clone was recorded a few times. The rearrangement joins TRBV5-8 to TRBJ2-1; D possibly matches TRBD1 or TRBD2 (6 bases each). The V end lost 5 bases, the J end lost 7 bases, and 19 bases lay between the germline ends. The CDR3 has 15 amino acids. Germline CDR1 reads SGHTS; CDR2 reads YDEGEE. The CDR3: CASSPRIQGRNEQFF. CDR3 DNA: TGTGCCAGCAGTCCCCGGATCCAGGGGAGGAATGAGCAGTTCTTC.